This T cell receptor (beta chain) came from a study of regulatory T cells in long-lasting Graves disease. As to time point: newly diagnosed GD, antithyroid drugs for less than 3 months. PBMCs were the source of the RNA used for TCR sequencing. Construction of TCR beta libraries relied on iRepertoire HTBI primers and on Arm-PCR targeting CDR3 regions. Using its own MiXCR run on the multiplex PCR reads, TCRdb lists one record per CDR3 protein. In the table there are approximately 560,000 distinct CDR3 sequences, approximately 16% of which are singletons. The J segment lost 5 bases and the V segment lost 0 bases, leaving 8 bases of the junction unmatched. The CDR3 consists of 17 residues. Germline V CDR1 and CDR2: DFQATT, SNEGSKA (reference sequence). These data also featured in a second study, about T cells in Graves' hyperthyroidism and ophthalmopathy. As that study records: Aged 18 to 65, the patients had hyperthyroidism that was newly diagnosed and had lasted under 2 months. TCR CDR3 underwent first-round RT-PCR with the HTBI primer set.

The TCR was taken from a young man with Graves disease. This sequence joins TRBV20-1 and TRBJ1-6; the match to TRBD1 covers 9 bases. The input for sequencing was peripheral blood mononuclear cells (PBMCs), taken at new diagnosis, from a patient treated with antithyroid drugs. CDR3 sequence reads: CSARDRGTGTNNSPLHF. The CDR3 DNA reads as TGCAGTGCTAGAGATCGCGGGACAGGGACGAATAATTCACCCCTCCACTTT.